This T cell receptor (beta chain) came from a study of CD8+ T cells in alopecia areata. The sequencing template was cDNA reverse transcribed from extracted RNA. TCRdb's copy holds only in-frame clones and misses some; the assay was immunoSEQ multiplex PCR. The sample includes over 6,000 clones, around 69% seen only once; the top ten take roughly an eighth. Both peripheral blood and punch biopsies of lesional scalp skin were obtained from patients who had alopecia areata. Whole-study findings and limits: Normal skin contains resident alphabeta T cells, and these are also sequenced in scalp samples. Relative to normal scalp, lesional scalp, especially alopecia totalis/universalis, showed higher clonality.

There are a few counts of this clone. Its antigen is not identified. The CDR3 has 12 amino acids. Trimming stripped 1 base from V and 5 bases from J, with 8 bases between. Germline V gene lookup returns CDR1 GTSNPN and CDR2 SVGIG (reference sequence). This TCR derives from a human donor with alopecia areata. Sequenced material: skin, taken at week 0. The genes are TRBV30 and TRBJ1-2; D not certain. The DNA of the CDR3 is TGTGCCTGGAGTGGAGGAACGTATGGCTACACCTTC. Residues: CAWSGGTYGYTF.